One sample yielded the 24 T cell receptor beta chains listed below, sequenced in a study of monozygotic twins with inflammatory bowel disease. TCRdb re-called the 5' RACE reads; every CDR3 protein appears as one record, without DNA. The sample table sets out tens of thousands of distinct CDR3 sequences. Sample: blood. All receptors come from a human donor with ulcerative colitis or Crohn's disease, or a healthy co-twin of an affected twin (not recorded which).

The V gene is TRBV5-1, the J gene TRBJ1-1; the TCRdb call, TRBD1, lacks DNA for checking. The CDR3 has 15 amino acids. The germline gives CDR1 SGHRS, CDR2 YFSETQ. The CDR3 region is CASSSIDRENTEAFF.

The rearrangement uses TRBV6-2 or TRBV6-3 and TRBJ1-1; there is no DNA to check the TCRdb D call of TRBD1. The CDR3 covers 13 residues. Germline CDR1 MNHEY, CDR2 SVGEGT. This CDR3 reads CASSWNRDTEAFF.

The V call is TRBV5-1, the J call TRBJ1-1; TCRdb's D gene call, TRBD1, goes unchecked for lack of DNA. Germline-derived CDR1 and CDR2 are SGHRS and YFSETQ. This CDR3 has 14 residues. Here the CDR3 reads CASSSGQPNTEAFF.

The chain carries TRBV6-5 and TRBJ2-3; the TRBD2 assignment by TCRdb is unverifiable without DNA. Germline CDR1 reads MNHEY; CDR2 reads SVGAGI. CDR3 length equals 18 residues. The CDR3 sequence: CASSYSGQGLSSTDTQYF.

The gene calls are TRBV7-2 and TRBJ2-3. CDR3 length: 14 amino acids. From germline, CDR1 is SGHTA and CDR2 FQGNSA. The chain's CDR3 is CASSKQPSTDTQYF. Variable domain in full (rest from reference TRBV7-2 and TRBJ2-3): GAGVSQSPSNKVTEKGKDVELRCDPISGHTALYWYRQSLGQGLEFLIYFQGNSAPDKSGLPSDRFSAERTGGSVSTLTIQRTQQEDSAVYLCASSKQPSTDTQYFGPGTRLTVL.

CDR3 sequence reads: CASMRQGNPEAFF. The rearrangement links TRBV27 to TRBJ1-1; TCRdb outputs TRBD1, but without DNA this stays unchecked. This CDR3 has 13 amino acids. Germline V lookup: CDR1 MNHEY, CDR2 SMNVEV (reference sequence).

This chain uses TRBV20-1 with TRBJ1-2; the D call from TCRdb, TRBD1, cannot be confirmed without DNA. The CDR3 has 14 residues. In germline, CDR1 is DFQATT, CDR2 SNEGSKA (reference sequence). CDR3 residues: CSARAPGTANGYTF.

The chain combines TRBV7-3 with TRBJ1-1; no DNA is available, so the TRBD1 call from TCRdb remains unchecked. The CDR3 runs 14 residues. The V gene's germline CDR1 is SGHTA and CDR2 FQGTGA. CDR3 loop: CASSPGNMNTEAFF.

The rearrangement uses TRBV5-1 and TRBJ2-5; TCRdb reports TRBD1, a call that lacks DNA to check it against. The CDR3 has 17 amino acids. CDR1 is SGHRS, CDR2 YFSETQ, per germline. This chain's CDR3 is CASSSLMDSILQETQYF.

The chain carries TRBV5-1 and TRBJ2-7; no DNA is available, so the TRBD1 call from TCRdb remains unchecked. Germline values: CDR1 SGHRS, CDR2 YFSETQ. CDR3 length: 14 amino acids. This chain's CDR3 is CASSFGTGGYEQYF. Full variable domain (missing parts from reference TRBV5-1 and TRBJ2-7): KAGVTQTPRYLIKTRGQQVTLSCSPISGHRSVSWYQQTPGQGLQFLFEYFSETQRNKGNFPGRFSGRQFSNSRSEMNVSTLELGDSALYLCASSFGTGGYEQYFGPGTRLTVT.

The chain couples TRBV7-9 to TRBJ2-7. Germline CDR1 reads SEHNR; CDR2 reads FQNEAQ (reference sequence). CDR3 length: 12 residues. The CDR3 spells CASSLAVSEQYF. The variable domain in full, with the rest retrieved from reference TRBV7-9 and TRBJ2-7, is DTGVSQNPRHKITKRGQNVTFRCDPISEHNRLYWYRQTLGQGPEFLTYFQNEAQLEKSRLLSDRFSAERPKGSFSTLEIQRTEQGDSAMYLCASSLAVSEQYFGPGTRLTVT.

V is TRBV18 and J is TRBJ2-7; TCRdb designates TRBD2, a call that cannot be tested without DNA. Germline V gene data show CDR1 as KGHSH and CDR2 as LQKENI. CDR3 length: 15 amino acids. The CDR3 protein is CASSPLAAGGYEQYF.

This chain connects TRBV5-5 to TRBJ1-1; TCRdb outputs TRBD1, but without DNA this stays unchecked. The CDR3 is made up of 15 amino acids. Germline CDR1 SGHKS, CDR2 YYEKEE (reference sequence). The CDR3 sequence: CASSSSGRENTEAFF.

This CDR3 reads CASSYWNSANTEAFF. J is TRBJ1-1 and V is TRBV6-5. The CDR3 is 15 residues long. The germline gives CDR1 MNHEY, CDR2 SVGAGI.

The rearrangement joins TRBV5-5 to TRBJ1-5; checking the TCRdb D call of TRBD1 is not possible without DNA. Germline values: CDR1 SGHKS, CDR2 YYEKEE (reference sequence). The CDR3 has 15 residues. CDR3 sequence reads: CASSLVFQGDQPQHF. Supplemented by reference TRBV5-5 and TRBJ1-5, the full variable domain reads DAGVTQSPTHLIKTRGQQVTLRCSPISGHKSVSWYQQVLGQGPQFIFQYYEKEERGRGNFPDRFSARQFPNYSSELNVNALLLGDSALYLCASSLVFQGDQPQHFGDGTRLSIL.

The V call is TRBV19, the J call TRBJ2-5. CDR3 length: 14 amino acids. Germline CDR1 is LNHDA and CDR2 is SQIVND (reference sequence). The chain's CDR3 is CASQEWPNQETQYF.

The rearrangement joins TRBV7-2 to TRBJ2-1; checking the TCRdb D call of TRBD2 is not possible without DNA. This CDR3 spans 13 amino acids. Germline CDR1 SGHTA, CDR2 FQGNSA. The chain's CDR3 is CASSLAAGTRQFF.

The rearrangement links TRBV5-1 to TRBJ1-5; checking the TCRdb D call of TRBD1 is not possible without DNA. The CDR3 sequence is 17 residues long. Germline V lookup: CDR1 SGHRS, CDR2 YFSETQ. The CDR3 reads CASSSGQPKYSNQPQHF.

The chain couples TRBV12-3 or TRBV12-4 to TRBJ2-3. This CDR3 spans 15 amino acids. This CDR3 reads CASSPRGRRTDTQYF.

This chain connects TRBV5-1 to TRBJ1-1; TCRdb gives TRBD1 as the D gene, but with no DNA this cannot be confirmed. Germline CDR1 and CDR2: SGHRS and YFSETQ. The CDR3 totals 15 residues. CDR3 amino acids: CASSPTAGGYTEAFF.

This chain connects TRBV12-5 to TRBJ1-1. This CDR3 is 15 amino acids long. The germline CDR1 and CDR2 sequences are LGHNT and FRNRAP. CDR3 sequence reads: CASMGLETMNTEAFF.

The CDR3 region is CASSLRGGRTGGYEQYF. This chain uses TRBV27 with TRBJ2-7; TCRdb's assignment of TRBD1 cannot be checked, as there is no DNA. The CDR3 extends over 17 amino acids. CDR1 and CDR2 (germline): MNHEY, SMNVEV (reference sequence).

The chain has TRBV5-1 and TRBJ2-2. The CDR3 spans 12 residues. Per germline, CDR1 SGHRS and CDR2 YFSETQ. CDR3 loop: CASFQNTGELFF.

V gene TRBV6-1 combines with J gene TRBJ1-5. This CDR3 region has 15 residues. The V gene's germline CDR1 is MNHNS and CDR2 SASEGT. CDR3: CASSHGSYSNQPQHF.